Below are 7 T cell receptor beta chains sequenced from a single sample in a study of T cell responses to AZD1222 COVID-19 vaccine. TCRdb's copy holds only in-frame clones and misses some; the assay was immunoSEQ multiplex PCR. The table includes around 160,000 clones, 94% detected once. The sample here was peripheral blood, taken on day 0 of AZD1222 vaccination. The source of these receptors is an adult in good health.

The rearrangement links TRBV28 to TRBJ1-1, with D possibly TRBD1 on 5 matching bases. The CDR3 loop spans 14 amino acids. V gave up 11 bases and J gave up 0 bases, with 16 bases separating them. Germline V CDR1 and CDR2: MDHEN, SYDVKM. The DNA for the CDR3 is TGTGCCGGAAAAGGGGAAAGGCTGAACACTGAAGCTTTCTTT. Translated: CAGKGERLNTEAFF. The entire variable domain, with the rest obtained from reference TRBV28 and TRBJ1-1, is as follows: DVKVTQSSRYLVKRTGEKVFLECVQDMDHENMFWYRQDPGLGLRLIYFSYDVKMKEKGDIPEGYSVSREKKERFSLILESASTNQTSMYLCAGKGERLNTEAFFGQGTRLTVV.

The genes are TRBV12-3 or TRBV12-4 and TRBJ1-1; no firm D call. V was clipped by 7 bases and J by 2 bases, with 8 bases between them. CDR3 length equals 12 residues. The CDR3 is CASNRINTEAFF. The CDR3, as DNA: TGTGCCAGCAACCGAATCAACACTGAAGCTTTCTTT.

This rearrangement joins TRBV6-5 to TRBJ2-1; D possibly corresponds to TRBD2 (6 bases). Deletions cut 6 bases from V and 9 bases from J, with 18 bases between. CDR1 is MNHEY, CDR2 SVGAGI, per germline. This CDR3 comprises 14 residues. The CDR3 loop reads CASRRDLDPSEQFF. The CDR3, as DNA: TGTGCCAGCAGGCGGGACCTTGACCCCAGTGAGCAGTTCTTC.

The chain combines TRBV28 with TRBJ1-1; D not resolved. Germline V lookup: CDR1 MDHEN, CDR2 SYDVKM. With 4 bases removed from V and 3 bases from J, the gap between germline ends came to 6 bases. CDR3 length: 12 residues. Written as DNA, the CDR3 is TGTGCCAGCAGTTCGGGTTACACTGAAGCTTTCTTT. Protein product: CASSSGYTEAFF.

V is TRBV12-5 and J is TRBJ2-5; D possibly corresponds to TRBD2 (6 bases). The V gene's germline CDR1 is LGHNT and CDR2 FRNRAP. Between the trimmed V and J ends, which lost 6 bases and 5 bases, there was a span of 22 bases. This CDR3 is built from 16 residues. The CDR3 sequence: CASGFRDGLQWETQYF. The CDR3 bases are TGTGCTAGTGGCTTCCGGGACGGACTACAGTGGGAGACCCAGTACTTC.

The chain joins TRBV19 to TRBJ2-1; D may be TRBD1 or TRBD2 (5 bases each). The CDR3 runs 15 residues. Germline V CDR1 and CDR2: LNHDA, SQIVND (reference sequence). V lost 2 bases to trimming and J lost 4 bases, with 12 bases between them. Written as DNA, the CDR3 is TGTGCCAGTAGTATAAGGCCGGGACCATACAATGAGCAGTTCTTC. Amino acid sequence: CASSIRPGPYNEQFF.

The CDR3: CASSPDDRDQPQHF. Written as DNA, the CDR3 is TGTGCCAGCAGTCCAGACGACAGGGATCAGCCCCAGCATTTT. The rearrangement links TRBV2 to TRBJ1-5; the match to TRBD1 covers 7 bases. CDR1 is SNHLY and CDR2 is FYNNEI in the germline V gene. The length of the CDR3 is 14 residues. After removal of 5 bases from V and 5 bases from J, the junction contained 6 bases not matched to a gene.